These 13 T cell receptor beta chains share one sample of origin, sequenced in a study of T cell responses to AZD1222 COVID-19 vaccine. TCRdb's table, derived via immunoSEQ multiplex PCR, lists solely in-frame clones and lacks some. The sample records about 140,000 clones, about 86% being singletons. The sample was peripheral blood, taken on day 0 of AZD1222 vaccination. These receptors all stem from an adult in good health.

V is TRBV7-2 and J is TRBJ1-1; maybe TRBD1 (5 bases). Trimming stripped 3 bases from V and 6 bases from J, with 11 bases between. Per germline, CDR1 SGHTA and CDR2 FQGNSA. The CDR3 has 13 amino acids. As DNA, the CDR3 is TGTGCCAGCAGCTTTGACAGAATCTCTGAAGCTTTCTTT. Residues: CASSFDRISEAFF.

The chain links TRBV10-3 to TRBJ2-7; 11 bases agree with TRBD2. CDR3 length: 14 residues. The ends lost 11 bases at V and 5 bases at J; junction bases unmatched: 11. CDR1 is ENHRY and CDR2 is SYGVKD in the germline V gene. The CDR3 region has the DNA TGTGCCTCGGGGCTAGCGGGAGGTTTGGACGAGCAGTACTTC. This codes for CASGLAGGLDEQYF.

The chain couples TRBV29-1 to TRBJ2-2, with D perhaps TRBD1 or TRBD2 (5 bases each). The CDR3 loop spans 14 amino acids. Germline V CDR1 and CDR2: SQVTM, ANQGSEA. Trimming stripped 5 bases from V and 4 bases from J, with 14 bases between. Written as DNA, the CDR3 is TGCAGCGTTCGAGAGGGGTCGCGCACCGGGGAGCTGTTTTTT. As protein: CSVREGSRTGELFF.

The V gene is TRBV27, the J gene TRBJ2-2; 7 bases match TRBD1. This CDR3 is built from 16 residues. CDR1 is MNHEY and CDR2 is SMNVEV in the germline V gene (reference sequence). V shed 8 bases, J shed 5 bases, and the junction held 14 bases outside the gene matches. Written as DNA, the CDR3 is TGTGCCAGCGTCCCTGACAGGGTCCTTCGGACCGGGGAGCTGTTTTTT. It is translated as CASVPDRVLRTGELFF.

This clone has only one observation. This sequence joins TRBV30 and TRBJ2-6; no definite D call. Germline-derived CDR1 and CDR2 are GTSNPN and SVGIG (reference sequence). Trimming pared 7 bases from V and 2 bases from J, leaving 9 bases between. This CDR3 contains 13 residues. The CDR3 is CAFRSPGANVLTF. For the CDR3, the DNA is TGTGCCTTCCGATCCCCTGGGGCCAACGTCCTGACTTTC.

The gene calls are TRBV4-3 and TRBJ2-1; D remains unclear. Germline CDR1 is LGHNA and CDR2 is YSLEER. With 2 bases removed from V and 5 bases from J, the gap between germline ends came to 10 bases. CDR3 length: 14 amino acids. CDR3 nucleotide sequence: TGCGCCAGCAGCCAAAAAGAGTTCCACAATGAGCAGTTCTTC. Translating gives CASSQKEFHNEQFF.

The chain is built from TRBV6-5 and TRBJ1-4; D uncertain. The CDR3 extends over 15 amino acids. CDR1 MNHEY and CDR2 SVGAGI come from the germline V gene. Trimming pared 7 bases from V and 5 bases from J, leaving 17 bases between. Here the CDR3 DNA reads TGTGCCAGCACATACCGGACGGGATTAAATGAAAAACTGTTTTTT. Its translation: CASTYRTGLNEKLFF.

The chain recombines TRBV30 with TRBJ2-7; maybe TRBD1 (5 bases). CDR1 and CDR2 from the germline V gene are GTSNPN and SVGIG (reference sequence). CDR3 length: 18 residues. The V end lost 0 bases, the J end lost 5 bases, and 26 bases lay between the germline ends. CDR3 amino acids: CAWSVIRGLRLRLNEQYF. Here the CDR3 DNA reads TGTGCCTGGAGTGTAATAAGGGGTCTTAGGCTACGGCTCAACGAGCAGTACTTC.

This chain links TRBV27 with TRBJ1-2; a weak D match, TRBD1 (5 bases). The ends were cut back, 2 bases at V and 8 bases at J, with 12 bases in the middle. Per germline, CDR1 MNHEY and CDR2 SMNVEV (reference sequence). This CDR3 has 13 residues. The CDR3 loop is CASSLAGDLGYTF. The CDR3 DNA is TGTGCCAGCAGTTTAGCGGGGGACTTGGGCTACACCTTC.

The chain employs TRBV28 and TRBJ2-7; 9 bases map to TRBD1. This CDR3 region has 17 residues. The V gene end was trimmed by 1 base and the J gene end by 4 bases; junction bases not matched to a gene: 11. The germline CDR1 and CDR2 sequences are MDHEN and SYDVKM. CDR3 region: CASSLLGVGQGIYEQYF. CDR3 sequence (DNA): TGTGCCAGCAGTTTATTAGGCGTCGGACAGGGGATTTACGAGCAGTACTTC.

The chain employs TRBV15 and TRBJ2-1, with TRBD2 identical over 9 bases. This CDR3 is built from 15 residues. J was trimmed by 6 bases and V by 8 bases; bases with no gene match: 11. The V gene's germline CDR1 is LNHNV and CDR2 YYDKDF (reference sequence). CDR3 region: CATPWLAGPGNEQFF. The CDR3 nucleotides are TGTGCCACCCCTTGGCTAGCGGGACCGGGCAATGAGCAGTTCTTC.

V usage is TRBV7-2 and J usage is TRBJ1-2; D unclear. Germline assignment: CDR1 SGHTA and CDR2 FQGNSA. The V end was cut by 2 bases, the J end by 2 bases, with 9 bases between. The CDR3 has 14 residues. In DNA, the CDR3 is TGTGCCAGCAGCTTAATTGGCACCAACTATGGCTACACCTTC. Amino acid sequence: CASSLIGTNYGYTF.

The genes are TRBV13 and TRBJ2-7, with D unclear. V lost 0 bases and J lost 0, with 6 bases in between. The CDR3 contains 14 residues. Germline lookup yields CDR1 PRHDT and CDR2 FYEKMQ (reference sequence). CDR3 coding DNA: TGTGCCAGCAGCTTAGGGCAGATCTCCTACGAGCAGTACTTC. Its protein product is CASSLGQISYEQYF.